These 26 T cell receptor beta chains came from one sample sequenced in a study of patients and donors after allogeneic stem cell transplantation. TCRdb independently ran MiXCR on the RT-PCR reads; one entry per CDR3 protein. The repertoire holds 400,000 to 450,000 distinct CDR3 sequences, with 16% as singletons. The sample consisted of blood, either unsorted or a sorted T cell fraction (not recorded which). These receptor sequences come from a human donor who was either an allogeneic HSCT recipient or a stem cell or donor lymphocyte infusion donor (not recorded which). It is not recorded whose cells these are; they may come from a transplant donor.

A few counts support this clonotype. The rearrangement joins TRBV6-2 or TRBV6-3 to TRBJ2-4; D is perhaps TRBD1 (7 bases). V gave up 5 bases and J gave up 8 bases, with 10 bases separating them. Germline lookup yields CDR1 MNHEY and CDR2 SVGEGT. The CDR3 spans 12 residues. The CDR3 sequence is CASSDRDYIQYF. Written as DNA, the CDR3 is TGTGCCAGCAGTGACAGGGACTACATTCAGTACTTC.

The V call is TRBV7-2, the J call TRBJ1-6; possible D gene TRBD1, 6 bases. CDR3 length: 15 residues. V dropped 1 base and J dropped 9 bases, with 13 bases sitting between them. Per the germline V gene, CDR1 is SGHTA and CDR2 is FQGNSA. DNA for the CDR3: TGTGCCAGCAGCTTAGTTATGGACAGCGGTTCACCCCTCCACTTT. It encodes CASSLVMDSGSPLHF.

The V gene is TRBV2, the J gene TRBJ2-3; D remains unclear. Trimming took 6 bases from V and 2 from J, leaving 6 bases between them. The CDR3 length is 12 residues. Germline-derived CDR1 and CDR2 are SNHLY and FYNNEI. The CDR3 DNA reads as TGTGCCAGCAGCGCCCTCACAGATACGCAGTATTTT. It yields the protein CASSALTDTQYF.

This clonotype came up once. V is TRBV20-1 and J is TRBJ2-3; D is undetermined. Germline-derived CDR1 and CDR2 are DFQATT and SNEGSKA (reference sequence). The CDR3 extends over 11 amino acids. V was shortened by 2 bases and J by 11 bases, with 11 bases between the two germline ends. The CDR3 DNA follows: TGCAGTGCTAGATTCCCCCGTGGGCAGTATTTT. This translates into CSARFPRGQYF.

This clonotype has just a few counts. This chain joins TRBV7-6 and TRBJ2-1, with 8 positions matching TRBD1. Germline V CDR1 and CDR2: SGHVS, FNYEAQ. Germline trimming cut 4 bases from V and 5 bases from J; bases unmatched to any gene: 4. The CDR3 is 14 residues long. CDR3: CASSSDRAHNEQFF. CDR3 coding DNA: TGTGCCAGCAGCTCGGACAGGGCCCACAATGAGCAGTTCTTC.

The table lists this clonotype with a few counts. This chain joins TRBV9 and TRBJ2-1; TRBD1 agrees at 7 bases. V dropped 4 bases and J dropped 5; count of bases not matched to a gene: 6. The germline gives CDR1 SGDLS, CDR2 YYNGEE. The CDR3 runs to 14 residues. The CDR3 sequence: CASSLSGTDNEQFF. In DNA, the CDR3 is TGTGCCAGCAGCCTTTCCGGGACAGACAATGAGCAGTTCTTC.

In its sample, this clonotype was seen many times. The chain joins TRBV7-9 to TRBJ1-1; D unresolved. The CDR3 loop spans 13 amino acids. The germline CDR1 and CDR2 sequences are SEHNR and FQNEAQ (reference sequence). With 4 bases removed from V and 0 bases from J, the gap between germline ends came to 6 bases. The CDR3 is CASSSYMNTEAFF. The CDR3, as DNA: TGTGCCAGCAGCTCCTATATGAACACTGAAGCTTTCTTT.

The chain combines TRBV7-2 with TRBJ2-5; D possibly corresponds to TRBD2 (5 bases). CDR3 length: 15 residues. Germline CDR1 SGHTA, CDR2 FQGNSA. V lost 0 bases to trimming and J lost 2 bases, with 10 bases between them. The CDR3 bases are TGTGCCAGCAGCTTAGCTCGGGGAATACAAGAGACCCAGTACTTC. This codes for CASSLARGIQETQYF.

This clonotype was picked up a small number of times. This chain links TRBV3-1 with TRBJ1-2; the match to TRBD1 covers 8 bases. The CDR3 loop spans 17 amino acids. Germline V gene lookup returns CDR1 LGHDT and CDR2 YNNKEL (reference sequence). V was clipped by 4 bases and J by 0 bases; unmatched bases: 10. CDR3 bases: TGTGCCAGCAGCCCTAACCCGGACAGGGAGGCTAACTATGGCTACACCTTC. It yields the protein CASSPNPDREANYGYTF.

This clonotype was seen more than once but under ten times. The DNA of the CDR3 is TGTGCCAGCTGGACAGGGTCTGGGGCCAACGTCCTGACTTTC. It yields the protein CASWTGSGANVLTF. The genes are TRBV10-3 and TRBJ2-6; TRBD1 matches 8 bases. CDR3 size: 14 residues. The germline V gene has CDR1 ENHRY and CDR2 SYGVKD. V trimming: 10 bases; J trimming: 1 base; junction bases outside the gene matches: 3.

This sequence joins TRBV12-3 or TRBV12-4 and TRBJ2-5; the match to TRBD1 covers 7 bases. J was trimmed by 2 bases and V by 6 bases; bases with no gene match: 6. The length of the CDR3 is 14 residues. Here the CDR3 reads CASSRVRGQETQYF. The CDR3 nucleotides are TGTGCCAGCAGCAGGGTCAGGGGGCAAGAGACCCAGTACTTC.

V is TRBV3-1 and J is TRBJ1-1; the D is unclear. The CDR3 has 14 amino acids. The germline V gene has CDR1 LGHDT and CDR2 YNNKEL (reference sequence). V gave up 1 base and J gave up 4 bases, with 10 bases separating them. The DNA for the CDR3 is TGTGCCAGCAGCCAAGGAACGAGATTCACTGAAGCTTTCTTT. It yields the protein CASSQGTRFTEAFF. The whole variable domain, filled in from reference TRBV3-1 and TRBJ1-1, reads DTAVSQTPKYLVTQMGNDKSIKCEQNLGHDTMYWYKQDSKKFLKIMFSYNNKELIINETVPNRFSPKSPDKAHLNLHINSLELGDSAVYFCASSQGTRFTEAFFGQGTRLTVV.

The chain recombines TRBV5-1 with TRBJ2-3, with D maybe TRBD2 (5 bases). V was shortened by 7 bases and J by 2 bases, with 14 bases between the two germline ends. This CDR3 comprises 14 residues. Per the germline V gene, CDR1 is SGHRS and CDR2 is YFSETQ. CDR3 amino acids: CASLEGQATDTQYF. CDR3 nucleotide sequence: TGCGCCAGCCTAGAGGGCCAAGCCACAGATACGCAGTATTTT.

The chain recombines TRBV13 with TRBJ2-7; 7 bases map to TRBD1. CDR1 is PRHDT and CDR2 is FYEKMQ in the germline V gene (reference sequence). V was clipped by 5 bases and J by 3 bases; unmatched bases: 7. The CDR3 is made up of 14 amino acids. CDR3 sequence reads: CASSRETGDYEQYF. The DNA for the CDR3 is TGTGCCAGCAGCCGAGAAACAGGGGACTACGAGCAGTACTTC.

The genes are TRBV11-2 and TRBJ1-2, with D hard to call. Trimming pared 1 base from V and 0 bases from J, leaving 9 bases between. The CDR3 totals 15 residues. Germline CDR1 SGHAT, CDR2 FQNNGV. The CDR3 loop reads CASSLVGSSNYGYTF. The CDR3 nucleotides are TGTGCCAGCAGCTTAGTGGGTTCCTCTAACTATGGCTACACCTTC.

This chain uses TRBV6-5 with TRBJ2-7; D assignment may be TRBD1 or TRBD2 (5 bases each). The CDR3 has 14 residues. The germline V gene encodes CDR1 MNHEY and CDR2 SVGAGI. Trimming left V 2 bases short and J 2 bases short, with 10 bases between. The CDR3 loop is CASSYTQGPYEQYF. The CDR3 coding sequence is TGTGCCAGCAGTTACACCCAGGGACCCTACGAGCAGTACTTC.

This clonotype was recorded a few times. The chain has TRBV7-6 and TRBJ1-2, with D possibly matching TRBD1 (6 bases). The CDR3 loop spans 14 amino acids. The ends were cut back, 4 bases at V and 2 bases at J, with 11 bases in the middle. Germline V gene sequence: CDR1 SGHVS, CDR2 FNYEAQ. The CDR3 protein is CASSSYRDNYGYTF. In DNA form, the CDR3 reads TGTGCCAGCAGCTCGTACAGGGACAACTATGGCTACACCTTC.

This chain links TRBV10-3 with TRBJ2-3; D not certain. The length of the CDR3 is 18 residues. CDR1 is ENHRY and CDR2 is SYGVKD in the germline V gene. V lost 3 bases, J lost 0 bases, and 19 bases lay in between. The CDR3 protein is CAISDTVKGPSSTDTQYF. The CDR3 bases are TGTGCCATCAGTGACACCGTGAAAGGTCCTTCTAGCACAGATACGCAGTATTTT.

In this sample, this clonotype turned up a few times. The genes are TRBV4-3 and TRBJ1-2; D unclear. The CDR3 totals 15 residues. V gave up 0 bases and J gave up 4 bases, with 12 bases separating them. Germline V gene data show CDR1 as LGHNA and CDR2 as YSLEER. CDR3 residues: CASSQDQTVSYGYTF. The CDR3 nucleotides are TGCGCCAGCAGCCAAGATCAAACAGTATCCTATGGCTACACCTTC.

The CDR3 protein is CASSLSQGFYGYTF. CDR3 in DNA: TGTGCCAGCAGTTTGTCACAGGGGTTTTATGGCTACACCTTC. The chain combines TRBV27 with TRBJ1-2, with 7 nucleotides matching TRBD1. V shed 3 bases, J shed 5 bases, and the junction held 6 bases outside the gene matches. The germline V gene encodes CDR1 MNHEY and CDR2 SMNVEV (reference sequence). The CDR3 extends over 14 amino acids.

This clonotype was observed a handful of times. The chain employs TRBV10-3 and TRBJ2-5; the D call may be TRBD1 or TRBD2 (5 bases each). The V gene lost 3 bases and the J gene lost 3 bases, with 14 bases spanning the gap. The CDR3 is made up of 15 amino acids. Germline CDR1 and CDR2: ENHRY and SYGVKD. CDR3 region: CAISEAGTPKETQYF. The CDR3 nucleotides read TGTGCCATCAGTGAAGCCGGGACCCCAAAAGAGACCCAGTACTTC.

The chain joins TRBV15 to TRBJ2-7; 8 bases are shared with TRBD1. Germline values: CDR1 LNHNV, CDR2 YYDKDF (reference sequence). This CDR3 contains 14 residues. J was trimmed by 3 bases and V by 1 base; bases with no gene match: 2. The CDR3, as DNA: TGTGCCACCAGCAGAGGTACAGGGGGCTACGAGCAGTACTTC. Translated: CATSRGTGGYEQYF.

With respect to this clonotype: Likely a read error: the CDR3 ends without its conserved phenylalanine or tryptophan. The chain recombines TRBV4-1 with TRBJ2-1, with TRBD2 identical over 7 bases. The germline V gene encodes CDR1 MGHRA and CDR2 YSYEKL. The CDR3 consists of 15 residues. Losses at the gene ends were 4 bases for V and 9 bases for J; bases not matched to a gene: 12. CDR3 loop: CASSLREAVPREQFL. Here the CDR3 DNA reads TGCGCCAGCAGCCTACGGGAGGCGGTACCCCGTGAGCAGTTCCTC.

The chain has TRBV25-1 and TRBJ2-4, with D uncertain. Trimming cost V 2 bases and J 3 bases, with 17 bases left between them. Per germline, CDR1 MGHDK and CDR2 SYGVNS. CDR3 size: 17 residues. CDR3 protein: CASSEQTFLRGKNIQYF. CDR3 nucleotide sequence: TGTGCCAGCAGTGAACAAACCTTCTTAAGAGGCAAAAACATTCAGTACTTC. Supplemented by reference TRBV25-1 and TRBJ2-4, the full variable domain reads EADIYQTPRYLVIGTGKKITLECSQTMGHDKMYWYQQDPGMELHLIHYSYGVNSTEKGDLSSESTVSRIRTEHFPLTLESARPSHTSQYLCASSEQTFLRGKNIQYFGAGTRLSVL.

The chain recombines TRBV14 with TRBJ2-1; D possibly corresponds to TRBD1 (6 bases). The J call is uncertain, as TRBJ2-7 better fits the DNA end. The germline V gene has CDR1 SGHDN and CDR2 FVKESK. The CDR3 has 16 residues. CDR3 sequence reads: CASSQVQGSPYNEQYF. In DNA form, the CDR3 reads TGTGCCAGCAGCCAGGTACAGGGCTCCCCCTACAATGAGCAGTACTTC.

This clonotype was seen a handful of times. This sequence joins TRBV5-1 and TRBJ1-6, with 8 bases fitting TRBD1. Germline CDR1 reads SGHRS; CDR2 reads YFSETQ. Germline trimming cut 4 bases from V and 0 bases from J; bases unmatched to any gene: 3. This CDR3 comprises 16 residues. CDR3 nucleotides: TGCGCCAGCAGCCGGACAGGGCTCTCCTATAATTCACCCCTCCACTTT. Its protein is CASSRTGLSYNSPLHF.